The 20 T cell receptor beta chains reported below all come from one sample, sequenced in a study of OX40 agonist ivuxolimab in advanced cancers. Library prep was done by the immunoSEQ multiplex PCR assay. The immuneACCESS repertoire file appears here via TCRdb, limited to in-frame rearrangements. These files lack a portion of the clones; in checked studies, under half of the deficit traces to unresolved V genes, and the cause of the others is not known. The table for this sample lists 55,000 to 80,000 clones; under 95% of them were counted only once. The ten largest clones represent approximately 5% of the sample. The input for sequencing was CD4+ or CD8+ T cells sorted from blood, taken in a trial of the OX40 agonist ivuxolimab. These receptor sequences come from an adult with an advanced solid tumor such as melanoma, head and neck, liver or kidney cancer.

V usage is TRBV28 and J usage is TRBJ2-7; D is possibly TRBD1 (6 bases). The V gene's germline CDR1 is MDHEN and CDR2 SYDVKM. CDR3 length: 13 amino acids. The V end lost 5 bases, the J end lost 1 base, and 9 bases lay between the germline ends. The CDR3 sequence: CASSIQGSYEQYF. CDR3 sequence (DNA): TGTGCCAGCAGTATACAGGGTTCCTACGAGCAGTACTTC.

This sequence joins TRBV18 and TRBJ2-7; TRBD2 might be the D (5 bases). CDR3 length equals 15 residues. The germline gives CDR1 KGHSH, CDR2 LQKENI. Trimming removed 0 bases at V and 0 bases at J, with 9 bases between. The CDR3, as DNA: TGTGCCAGCTCACCACCTACCGGGATCTCCTACGAGCAGTACTTC. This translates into CASSPPTGISYEQYF. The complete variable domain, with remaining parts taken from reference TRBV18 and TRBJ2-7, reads NAGVMQNPRHLVRRRGQEARLRCSPMKGHSHVYWYRQLPEEGLKFMVYLQKENIIDESGMPKERFSAEFPKEGPSILRIQQVVRGDSAAYFCASSPPTGISYEQYFGPGTRLTVT.

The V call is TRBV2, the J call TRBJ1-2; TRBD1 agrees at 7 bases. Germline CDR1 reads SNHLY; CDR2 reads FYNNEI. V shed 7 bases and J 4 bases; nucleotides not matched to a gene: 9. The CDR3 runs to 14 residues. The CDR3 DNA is TGTGCCAGCACTCTGGAGGGGGCTTCCTATGGCTACACCTTC. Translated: CASTLEGASYGYTF.

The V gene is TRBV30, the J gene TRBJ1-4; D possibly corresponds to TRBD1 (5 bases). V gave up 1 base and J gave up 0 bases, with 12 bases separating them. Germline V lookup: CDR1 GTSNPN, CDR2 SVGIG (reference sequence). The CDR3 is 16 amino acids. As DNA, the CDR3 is TGTGCCTGGAGTGGGGGCCAAGGGGCAACTAATGAAAAACTGTTTTTT. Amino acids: CAWSGGQGATNEKLFF.

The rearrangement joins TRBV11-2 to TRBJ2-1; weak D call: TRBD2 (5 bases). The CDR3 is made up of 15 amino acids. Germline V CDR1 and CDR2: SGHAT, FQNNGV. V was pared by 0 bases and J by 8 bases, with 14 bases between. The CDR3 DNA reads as TGTGCCAGCAGCTTAGATGCGCGGGCGAGGGATGAGCAGTTCTTC. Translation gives CASSLDARARDEQFF.

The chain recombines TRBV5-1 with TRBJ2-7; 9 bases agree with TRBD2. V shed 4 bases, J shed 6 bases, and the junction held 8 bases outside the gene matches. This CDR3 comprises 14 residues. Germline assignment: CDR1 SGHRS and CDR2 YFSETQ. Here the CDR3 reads CASSPREGLGEQYF. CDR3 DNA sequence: TGCGCCAGCAGCCCGCGGGAGGGCCTTGGCGAGCAGTACTTC.

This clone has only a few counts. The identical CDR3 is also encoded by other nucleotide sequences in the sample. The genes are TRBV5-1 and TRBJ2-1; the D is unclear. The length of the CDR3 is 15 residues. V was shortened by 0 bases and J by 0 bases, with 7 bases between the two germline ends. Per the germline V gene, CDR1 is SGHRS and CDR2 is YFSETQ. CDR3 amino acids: CASSLGRSSYNEQFF. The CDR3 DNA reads TGCGCCAGCAGCTTGGGTAGGAGCTCCTACAATGAGCAGTTCTTC.

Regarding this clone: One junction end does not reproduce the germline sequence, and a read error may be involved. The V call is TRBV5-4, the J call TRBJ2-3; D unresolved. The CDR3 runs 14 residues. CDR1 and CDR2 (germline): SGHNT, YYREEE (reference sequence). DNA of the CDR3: TGTGCCAGCGGCTTGGGTGAGCGTGCAGATACGCAGTATTTT. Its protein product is CASGLGERADTQYF.

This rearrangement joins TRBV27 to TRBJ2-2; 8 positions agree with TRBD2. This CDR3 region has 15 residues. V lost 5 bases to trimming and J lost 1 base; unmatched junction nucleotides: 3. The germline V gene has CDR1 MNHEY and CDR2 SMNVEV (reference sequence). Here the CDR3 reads CASSLGTRNTGELFF. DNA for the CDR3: TGTGCCAGCAGTCTAGGGACTAGGAACACCGGGGAGCTGTTTTTT.

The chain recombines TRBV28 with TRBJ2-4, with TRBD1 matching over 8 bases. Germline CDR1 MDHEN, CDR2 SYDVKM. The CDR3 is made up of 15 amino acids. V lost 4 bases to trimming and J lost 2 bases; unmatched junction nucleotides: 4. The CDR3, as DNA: TGTGCCAGCAGTTCGGACAGGGTAACCAAAAACATTCAGTACTTC. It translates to CASSSDRVTKNIQYF. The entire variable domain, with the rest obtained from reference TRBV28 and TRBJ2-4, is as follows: DVKVTQSSRYLVKRTGEKVFLECVQDMDHENMFWYRQDPGLGLRLIYFSYDVKMKEKGDIPEGYSVSREKKERFSLILESASTNQTSMYLCASSSDRVTKNIQYFGAGTRLSVL.

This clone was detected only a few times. CDR3 DNA: TGTGCCAGCAGTGACACTTCCAGGGGGACTGAAGCTTTCTTT. This sequence encodes CASSDTSRGTEAFF. The V gene is TRBV6-4, the J gene TRBJ1-1, with 7 bases identical to TRBD1. Trimming at V came to 2 bases and at J to 5 bases, leaving 5 bases not matched to a gene. This CDR3 is built from 14 residues. The germline V gene has CDR1 MRHNA and CDR2 SNTAGT.

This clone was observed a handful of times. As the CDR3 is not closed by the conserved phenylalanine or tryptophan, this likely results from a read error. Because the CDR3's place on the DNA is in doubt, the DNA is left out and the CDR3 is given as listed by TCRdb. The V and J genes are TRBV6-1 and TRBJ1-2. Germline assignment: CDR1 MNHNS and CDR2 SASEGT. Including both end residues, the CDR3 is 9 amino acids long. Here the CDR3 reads CASSPSEGN.

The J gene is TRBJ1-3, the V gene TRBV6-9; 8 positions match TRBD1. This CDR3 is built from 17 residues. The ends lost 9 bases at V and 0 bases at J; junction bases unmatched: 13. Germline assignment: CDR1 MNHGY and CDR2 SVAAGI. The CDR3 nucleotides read TGTGCCAGACCCGGGACAGGCACTACCTACTCTGGAAACACCATATATTTT. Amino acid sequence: CARPGTGTTYSGNTIYF.

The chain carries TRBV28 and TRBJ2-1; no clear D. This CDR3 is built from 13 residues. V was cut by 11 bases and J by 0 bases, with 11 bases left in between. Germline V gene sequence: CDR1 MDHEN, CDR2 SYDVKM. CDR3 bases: TGTGCCGTACGAGCGAGCTCCTACAATGAGCAGTTCTTC. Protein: CAVRASSYNEQFF.

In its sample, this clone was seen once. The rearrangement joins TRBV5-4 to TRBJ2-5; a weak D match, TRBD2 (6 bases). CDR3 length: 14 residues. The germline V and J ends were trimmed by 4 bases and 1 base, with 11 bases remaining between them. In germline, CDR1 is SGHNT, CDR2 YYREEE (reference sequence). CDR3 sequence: CASSRTGVQETQYF. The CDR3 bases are TGTGCCAGCAGCCGTACGGGAGTCCAAGAGACCCAGTACTTC.

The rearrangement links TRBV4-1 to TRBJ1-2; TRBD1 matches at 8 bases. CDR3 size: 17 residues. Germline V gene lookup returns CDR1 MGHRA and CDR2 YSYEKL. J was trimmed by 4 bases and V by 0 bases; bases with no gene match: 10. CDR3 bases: TGCGCCAGCAGCCAAGATCGGGCAGGGGGCAAGGGCTATGGCTACACCTTC. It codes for CASSQDRAGGKGYGYTF.

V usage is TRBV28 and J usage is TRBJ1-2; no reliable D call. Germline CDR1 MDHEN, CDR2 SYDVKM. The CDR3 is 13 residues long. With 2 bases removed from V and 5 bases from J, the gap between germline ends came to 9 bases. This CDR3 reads CASSLAGFYGYTF. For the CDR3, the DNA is TGTGCCAGCAGTTTAGCAGGTTTTTATGGCTACACCTTC.

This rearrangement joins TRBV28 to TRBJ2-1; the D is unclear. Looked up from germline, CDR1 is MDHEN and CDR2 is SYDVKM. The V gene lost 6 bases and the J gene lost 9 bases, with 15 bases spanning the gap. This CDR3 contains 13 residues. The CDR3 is CASSPGSVGEQFF. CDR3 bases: TGTGCCAGCAGCCCCGGTTCTGTAGGTGAGCAGTTCTTC.

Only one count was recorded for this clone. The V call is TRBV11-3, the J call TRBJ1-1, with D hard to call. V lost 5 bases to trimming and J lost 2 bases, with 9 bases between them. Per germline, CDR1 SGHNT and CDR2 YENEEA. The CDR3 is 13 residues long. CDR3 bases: TGTGCCAGCAGCCCGAGTGGTAACACTGAAGCTTTCTTT. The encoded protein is CASSPSGNTEAFF.

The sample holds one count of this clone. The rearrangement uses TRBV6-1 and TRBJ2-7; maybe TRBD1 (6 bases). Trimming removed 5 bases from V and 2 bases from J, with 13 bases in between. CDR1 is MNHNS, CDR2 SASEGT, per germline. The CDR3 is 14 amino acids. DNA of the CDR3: TGTGCCAGCAGTACCCGACAGGCCGCCTACGAGCAGTACTTC. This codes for CASSTRQAAYEQYF.